This T cell receptor (beta chain) was sequenced in a study of blood T cell repertoires in COVID-19. Study-wide background: Samples of COVID-19 (acute and convalescent) were obtained from the United States, Italy and Spain.

In the authors' workflow: Amplification of reference gene primers was used by the study to estimate nucleated cell counts. Assay used: immunoSEQ multiplex PCR; TCRdb lists only in-frame clones, some missing. V and J calls plus clone size are reproduced from that table; the DNA served to infer D and trimming. The sample includes about 170,000 clones, roughly 83% of them seen just once. Looked up from germline, CDR1 is SGDLS and CDR2 is YYNGEE. CDR3 size: 16 residues. V dropped 0 bases and J dropped 6; count of bases not matched to a gene: 8. The receptor's source is a woman aged 55-69 years with acute or convalescent COVID-19. The rearrangement joins TRBV9 to TRBJ2-3, with TRBD2 identical over 9 bases. The sequenced material came from peripheral blood. The CDR3 protein is CASSVGGGAGLDTQYF. The DNA for the CDR3 is TGTGCCAGCAGCGTAGGCGGGGGGGCCGGTCTGGATACGCAGTATTTT. The whole variable domain, filled in from reference TRBV9 and TRBJ2-3, reads DSGVTQTPKHLITATGQRVTLRCSPRSGDLSVYWYQQSLDQGLQFLIQYYNGEERAKGNILERFSAQQFPDLHSELNLSSLELGDSALYFCASSVGGGAGLDTQYFGPGTRLTVL.